The 23 T cell receptor beta chains presented below share a single source sample, sequenced in a study of post-analysis software for immune sequencing data. Built from TCR beta cDNA, the libraries had unique molecular identifiers in them. TCRdb called the PCR reads again in MiXCR, with one record for every CDR3 protein. This table has hundreds of thousands of distinct CDR3 sequences, roughly 50% appearing once. Study-wide results and caveats: The study found TRBV5-6, TRBV5-1 and TRBV20-1 among five TRBV segments more frequent in patients than controls.

These receptors' targets are unknown. The source material was blood. The receptors originated from a girl aged 5 to 17 with multiple sclerosis.

This chain links TRBV6-2 or TRBV6-3 with TRBJ1-5; 8 bases agree with TRBD1. CDR1 is MNHEY and CDR2 is SVGEGT in the germline V gene. The V segment lost 5 bases and the J segment 6 bases; nucleotides outside the gene matches: 12. This CDR3 spans 16 amino acids. The CDR3 DNA is TGTGCCAGCAGTCAGGACAGGGCTTACGCGGGTCAGCCCCAGCATTTT. It translates to CASSQDRAYAGQPQHF.

The chain links TRBV5-1 to TRBJ1-2, with a tentative D call TRBD1 (5 bases). The CDR3 runs 13 residues. V was trimmed by 1 base and J by 8 bases, leaving 12 bases between them. Germline V gene data show CDR1 as SGHRS and CDR2 as YFSETQ. CDR3 region: CASSLTGDGGYTF. CDR3 DNA: TGCGCCAGCAGCTTGACCGGGGACGGAGGCTACACCTTC.

V is TRBV9 and J is TRBJ2-5; 9 nucleotides agree with TRBD1. Trimming removed 3 bases from V and 5 bases from J; junction bases left unmatched: 8. CDR1 and CDR2 (germline): SGDLS, YYNGEE. The CDR3 loop spans 15 amino acids. The CDR3 DNA sequence: TGTGCCAGCAGCGCCGCCGGGACAGGGAAGGAGACCCAGTACTTC. Encoded protein: CASSAAGTGKETQYF.

The count of this clonotype is one. This chain links TRBV5-1 with TRBJ1-1, with 7 bases identical to TRBD1. The CDR3 length is 16 residues. J lost 4 bases, V lost 0 bases, and 9 bases had no gene match. Germline V CDR1 and CDR2: SGHRS, YFSETQ. Here the CDR3 DNA reads TGCGCCAGCAGCTTGGGGGGGACAGTCACGGGCACTGAAGCTTTCTTT. As protein: CASSLGGTVTGTEAFF.

The chain employs TRBV5-1 and TRBJ2-1; the match to TRBD1 covers 8 bases. The germline V gene encodes CDR1 SGHRS and CDR2 YFSETQ. V lost 5 bases to trimming and J lost 7 bases; unmatched junction nucleotides: 8. The CDR3 is 14 amino acids. CDR3 amino acids: CASSKRQGLNEQFF. CDR3 nucleotide sequence: TGCGCCAGCAGTAAGAGACAGGGGCTAAATGAGCAGTTCTTC.

V and J are TRBV28 and TRBJ1-2; D uncertain. Germline V lookup: CDR1 MDHEN, CDR2 SYDVKM. There are 15 residues in the CDR3. V was trimmed by 3 bases and J by 2 bases, leaving 13 bases between them. CDR3 amino acids: CASSFGADWNYGYTF. The CDR3 bases are TGTGCCAGCAGTTTTGGCGCTGACTGGAACTATGGCTACACCTTC.

This clonotype appeared a single time. A read error is possible here, since a much larger clone lies one base away. CDR3 sequence (DNA): TGCGTCAGCAGCTTGGCAAGGGCAGATACGCAGTATTTT. The encoded protein is CVSSLARADTQYF. The chain employs TRBV5-1 and TRBJ2-3; D remains ambiguous. Germline assignment: CDR1 SGHRS and CDR2 YFSETQ. The CDR3 sequence is 13 residues long.

This clonotype came up a few times. The junction departs from germline at one end; a sequencing error may be responsible. V is TRBV5-1 and J is TRBJ1-2; D gene unclear. The germline V gene has CDR1 SGHRS and CDR2 YFSETQ. The CDR3 sequence is 13 residues long. The CDR3 coding sequence is TGTGCCAGCAGCTTAGCAGGCCTTGGCGGCTACACCTTC. Amino acids: CASSLAGLGGYTF.

The chain uses TRBV29-1 and TRBJ2-3; perhaps TRBD1 as D (6 bases). CDR3 length: 15 residues. Trimming stripped 3 bases from V and 0 bases from J, with 13 bases between. CDR1 is SQVTM, CDR2 ANQGSEA, per germline. CDR3 protein: CSVDRSGASTDTQYF. In DNA form, the CDR3 reads TGCAGCGTTGATCGGTCAGGGGCGAGCACAGATACGCAGTATTTT.

This sequence joins TRBV6-5 and TRBJ2-2; D call uncertain. This CDR3 has 13 residues. V was pared by 4 bases and J by 4 bases, with 7 bases between. Germline V CDR1 and CDR2: MNHEY, SVGAGI. The CDR3 DNA reads TGTGCCAGCAGTTTTGTCGGCACCGGGGAGCTGTTTTTT. Amino acids: CASSFVGTGELFF.

This chain links TRBV7-8 with TRBJ1-2, with D perhaps matching TRBD1 (5 bases). The V gene lost 1 base and the J gene lost 8 bases, with 14 bases spanning the gap. This CDR3 is 14 amino acids long. Looked up from germline, CDR1 is SGHVS and CDR2 is FQNEAQ. The CDR3 is CASSLGGTARGYTF. CDR3 in DNA: TGTGCCAGCAGCTTAGGGGGGACGGCGCGGGGCTACACCTTC. The full variable domain, rest sourced from reference TRBV7-8 and TRBJ1-2, is GAGVSQSPRYKVAKRGQDVALRCDPISGHVSLFWYQQALGQGPEFLTYFQNEAQLDKSGLPSDRFFAERPEGSVSTLKIQRTQQEDSAVYLCASSLGGTARGYTFGSGTRLTVV.

The genes are TRBV24-1 and TRBJ2-1; D is perhaps TRBD1 or TRBD2 (5 bases each). Trimming pared 2 bases from V and 9 bases from J, leaving 10 bases between. The CDR3 totals 13 residues. The germline V gene has CDR1 KGHDR and CDR2 SFDVKD. In nucleotides, the CDR3 is TGTGCCACCAGTGATTCAGGGCGGGCTGAGCAGTTCTTC. It encodes CATSDSGRAEQFF.

This sequence joins TRBV15 and TRBJ2-7; D is perhaps TRBD1 or TRBD2 (5 bases each). In germline, CDR1 is LNHNV, CDR2 YYDKDF (reference sequence). Trimming left V 8 bases short and J 1 base short, with 18 bases between. The CDR3 is made up of 15 amino acids. CDR3 amino acids: CATRGGRDLSYEQYF. For the CDR3, the DNA is TGTGCCACCCGAGGAGGCAGGGACCTTTCCTACGAGCAGTACTTC.

This clonotype appeared a few times. The genes are TRBV18 and TRBJ2-3; D unresolved. With 6 bases removed from V and 9 bases from J, the gap between germline ends came to 13 bases. CDR1 KGHSH and CDR2 LQKENI come from the germline V gene. This CDR3 has 12 residues. CDR3 amino acids: CASSPPLGTQYF. The CDR3 nucleotides are TGTGCCAGCTCTCCTCCCCTAGGGACGCAGTATTTT.

This clonotype was observed a handful of times. The rearrangement joins TRBV5-1 to TRBJ2-5, with 9 bases identical to TRBD1. V trimming: 4 bases; J trimming: 5 bases; junction bases outside the gene matches: 3. Germline loops: CDR1 SGHRS, CDR2 YFSETQ. The CDR3 loop spans 13 amino acids. Here the CDR3 DNA reads TGCGCCAGCAGCGGGACAGGGCGGGAGACCCAGTACTTC. Translated: CASSGTGRETQYF.

This clonotype was detected many times. Mismatch with germline at one junction end may stem from a read error. The chain employs TRBV5-1 and TRBJ2-7; D is perhaps TRBD2 (6 bases). The CDR3 covers 15 residues. Germline CDR1 is SGHRS and CDR2 is YFSETQ. DNA of the CDR3: TGTGCCAGCAGCTTAGTTAGCGGCTCTTCCTACGAGCAGTACTTC. The encoded protein is CASSLVSGSSYEQYF.

The V gene is TRBV4-1, the J gene TRBJ1-1; 9 bases map to TRBD1. Germline loops: CDR1 MGHRA, CDR2 YSYEKL. CDR3 size: 16 residues. V lost 1 base, J lost 4 bases, and 7 bases stayed unmatched. The CDR3 protein is CASSQVGQGWGTEAFF. CDR3 bases: TGCGCCAGCAGCCAAGTGGGACAGGGCTGGGGCACTGAAGCTTTCTTT.

The chain employs TRBV7-3 and TRBJ2-5; TRBD2 matches at 12 bases. CDR1 is SGHTA, CDR2 FQGTGA, per germline. The junction had 10 bases not matched to a gene; V was cut back by 5 bases and J by 0 bases. This CDR3 spans 18 amino acids. The CDR3 bases are TGTGCCAGCAGCAATACCCGTGGACTAGCGGGGTACCAAGAGACCCAGTACTTC. Its protein is CASSNTRGLAGYQETQYF.

This clonotype was observed a handful of times. The chain uses TRBV15 and TRBJ2-5; 7 bases are a match to TRBD2. The CDR3 runs 13 residues. The J segment lost 7 bases and the V segment lost 3 bases, leaving 5 bases of the junction unmatched. The germline gives CDR1 LNHNV, CDR2 YYDKDF (reference sequence). For the CDR3, the DNA is TGTGCCACCAGCAGCGGGACTATAGGGACCCAGTACTTC. Its translation: CATSSGTIGTQYF.

The V gene is TRBV25-1, the J gene TRBJ2-1; weak D call: TRBD2 (7 bases). Germline V gene sequence: CDR1 MGHDK, CDR2 SYGVNS. The V end lost 3 bases, the J end lost 7 bases, and 19 bases lay between the germline ends. This CDR3 spans 16 amino acids. Here the CDR3 reads CASSELGGGIGNEQFF. CDR3 nucleotides: TGTGCCAGCAGTGAGTTGGGGGGGGGCATAGGGAATGAGCAGTTCTTC.

In its sample, this clonotype was seen a few times. The chain couples TRBV12-3 or TRBV12-4 to TRBJ2-7; D possibly matches TRBD1 or TRBD2 (5 bases each). V shed 7 bases and J shed 3 bases, with 16 bases lying between them. This CDR3 is 14 amino acids long. CDR3 sequence reads: CASNPGPWVYEQYF. DNA of the CDR3: TGTGCCAGCAACCCGGGGCCATGGGTCTACGAGCAGTACTTC.

The chain employs TRBV29-1 and TRBJ2-1; possible D gene TRBD1, 6 bases. The ends were cut back, 7 bases at V and 5 bases at J, with 9 bases in the middle. The CDR3 covers 11 residues. CDR1 is SQVTM and CDR2 is ANQGSEA in the germline V gene. The CDR3 nucleotides are TGCAGCGCGGGACACAACAATGAGCAGTTCTTC. Residues: CSAGHNNEQFF.

Only a few counts were recorded for this clonotype. V usage is TRBV20-1 and J usage is TRBJ2-7; 8 nucleotides align to TRBD2. Germline V gene sequence: CDR1 DFQATT, CDR2 SNEGSKA (reference sequence). The ends lost 7 bases at V and 0 bases at J; junction bases unmatched: 5. This CDR3 has 13 amino acids. CDR3 amino acids: CSVMSGSSYEQYF. CDR3 coding DNA: TGCAGTGTGATGAGCGGGAGCTCCTACGAGCAGTACTTC.